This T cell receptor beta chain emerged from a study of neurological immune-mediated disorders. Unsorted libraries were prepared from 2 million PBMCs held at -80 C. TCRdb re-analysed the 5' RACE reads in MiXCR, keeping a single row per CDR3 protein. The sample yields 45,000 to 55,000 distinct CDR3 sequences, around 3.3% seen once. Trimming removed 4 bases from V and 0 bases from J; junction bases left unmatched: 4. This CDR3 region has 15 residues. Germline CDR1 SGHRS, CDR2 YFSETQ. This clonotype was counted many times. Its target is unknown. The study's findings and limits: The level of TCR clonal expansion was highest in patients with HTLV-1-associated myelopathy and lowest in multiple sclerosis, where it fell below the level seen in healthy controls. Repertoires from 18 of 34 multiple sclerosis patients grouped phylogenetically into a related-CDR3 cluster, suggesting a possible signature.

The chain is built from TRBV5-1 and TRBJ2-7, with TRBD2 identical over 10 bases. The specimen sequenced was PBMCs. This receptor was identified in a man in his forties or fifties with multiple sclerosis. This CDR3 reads CASSPLAGVSYEQYF. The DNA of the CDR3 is TGCGCCAGCAGCCCTCTAGCGGGGGTCTCCTACGAGCAGTACTTC.